The sequence of this T cell receptor (beta chain) was determined in a study of T cell responses to AZD1222 COVID-19 vaccine. Using immunoSEQ multiplex PCR, the repertoire was profiled, and TCRdb retains in-frame clones only, with some absent. Of approximately 100,000 clones in the sample, around 90% were seen once. Regarding this clone: The target antigen is unknown.

The study, taken as a whole, reports: Seropositive at baseline were only 5 to 7 AZD1222 recipients. None of the repertoires were sampled until the peak T cell response had passed.

The V segment lost 7 bases and the J segment 1 base; nucleotides outside the gene matches: 2. The CDR3 has 13 amino acids. Germline CDR1 reads MNHEY; CDR2 reads SMNVEV (reference sequence). The sequencing used peripheral blood, collected 28 days after the second AZD1222 dose. This chain connects TRBV27 to TRBJ1-1, with TRBD1 matching over 8 bases. The sequence was obtained from an adult who received the AZD1222 COVID-19 vaccine. CDR3 nucleotides: TGTGCCAGCATAGGGACAGGGAACACTGAAGCTTTCTTT. It codes for CASIGTGNTEAFF.